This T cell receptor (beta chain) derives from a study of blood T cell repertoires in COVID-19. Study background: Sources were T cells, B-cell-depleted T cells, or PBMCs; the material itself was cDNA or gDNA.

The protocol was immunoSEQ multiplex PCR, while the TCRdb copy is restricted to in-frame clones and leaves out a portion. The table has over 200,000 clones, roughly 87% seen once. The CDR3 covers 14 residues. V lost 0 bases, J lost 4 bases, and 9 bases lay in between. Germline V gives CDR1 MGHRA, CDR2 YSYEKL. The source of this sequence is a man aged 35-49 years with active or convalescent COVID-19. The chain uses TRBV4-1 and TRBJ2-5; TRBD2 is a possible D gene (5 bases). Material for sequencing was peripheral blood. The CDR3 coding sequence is TGCGCCAGCAGCCAAGAGCCAGGAGGAGAGACCCAGTACTTC. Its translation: CASSQEPGGETQYF.